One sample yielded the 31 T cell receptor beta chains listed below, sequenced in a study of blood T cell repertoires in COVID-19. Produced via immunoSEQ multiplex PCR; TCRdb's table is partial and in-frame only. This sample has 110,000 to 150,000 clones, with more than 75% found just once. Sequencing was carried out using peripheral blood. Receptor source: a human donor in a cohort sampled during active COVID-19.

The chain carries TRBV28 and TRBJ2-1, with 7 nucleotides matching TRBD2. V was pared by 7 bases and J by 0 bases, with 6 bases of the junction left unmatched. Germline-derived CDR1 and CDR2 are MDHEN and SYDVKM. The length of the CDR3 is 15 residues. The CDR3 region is CASNHGGGSYNEQFF. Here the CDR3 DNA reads TGTGCCAGCAATCACGGCGGGGGCTCCTACAATGAGCAGTTCTTC.

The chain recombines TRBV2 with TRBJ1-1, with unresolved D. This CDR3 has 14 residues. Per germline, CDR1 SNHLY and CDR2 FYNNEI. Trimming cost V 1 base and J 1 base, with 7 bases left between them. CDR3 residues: CASSEGGSNTEAFF. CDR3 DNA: TGTGCCAGCAGTGAAGGCGGATCGAACACTGAAGCTTTCTTT.

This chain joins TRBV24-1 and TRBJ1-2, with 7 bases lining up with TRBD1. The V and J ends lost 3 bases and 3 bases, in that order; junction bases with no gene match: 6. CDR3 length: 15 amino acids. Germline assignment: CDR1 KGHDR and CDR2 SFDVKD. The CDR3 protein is CATSDRTGTHYGYTF. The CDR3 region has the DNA TGTGCCACCAGTGATCGGACAGGAACGCACTATGGCTACACCTTC.

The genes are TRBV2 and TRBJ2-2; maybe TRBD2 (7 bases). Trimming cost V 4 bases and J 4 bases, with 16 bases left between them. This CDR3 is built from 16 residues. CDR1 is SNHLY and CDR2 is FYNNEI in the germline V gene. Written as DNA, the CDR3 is TGTGCCAGCAGTGTTGGACGGGGGGCCGGCACCGGGGAGCTGTTTTTT. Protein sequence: CASSVGRGAGTGELFF. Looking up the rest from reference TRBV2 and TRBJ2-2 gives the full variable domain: EPEVTQTPSHQVTQMGQEVILRCVPISNHLYFYWYRQILGQKVEFLVSFYNNEISEKSEIFDDQFSVERPDGSNFTLKIRSTKLEDSAMYFCASSVGRGAGTGELFFGEGSRLTVL.

DNA of the CDR3: TGCGCCAGCAGCTCACCACATGCTGAAGCTTTCTTT. Translated, it gives CASSSPHAEAFF. V usage is TRBV5-1 and J usage is TRBJ1-1; no reliable D call. With 3 bases removed from V and 6 bases from J, the gap between germline ends came to 9 bases. CDR1 is SGHRS and CDR2 is YFSETQ in the germline V gene. The CDR3 covers 12 residues.

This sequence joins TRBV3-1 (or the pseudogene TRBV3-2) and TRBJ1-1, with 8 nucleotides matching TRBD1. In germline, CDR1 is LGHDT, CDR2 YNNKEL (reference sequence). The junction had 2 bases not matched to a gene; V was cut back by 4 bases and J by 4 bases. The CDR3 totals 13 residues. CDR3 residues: CASSLTGGTEAFF. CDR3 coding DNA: TGTGCCAGCAGCCTTACAGGGGGCACTGAAGCTTTCTTT.

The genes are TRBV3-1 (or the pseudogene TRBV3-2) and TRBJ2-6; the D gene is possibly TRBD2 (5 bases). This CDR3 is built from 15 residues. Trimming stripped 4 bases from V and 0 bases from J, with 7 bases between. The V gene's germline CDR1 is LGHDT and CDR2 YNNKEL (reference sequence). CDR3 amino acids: CASSRGSSGANVLTF. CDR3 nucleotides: TGTGCCAGCAGCCGAGGGAGCTCTGGGGCCAACGTCCTGACTTTC.

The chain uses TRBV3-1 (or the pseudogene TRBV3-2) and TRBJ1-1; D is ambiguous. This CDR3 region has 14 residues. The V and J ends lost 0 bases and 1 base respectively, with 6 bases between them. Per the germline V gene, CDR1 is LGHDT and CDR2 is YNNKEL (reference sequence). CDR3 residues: CASSQDRPNTEAFF. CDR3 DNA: TGTGCCAGCAGCCAAGACAGGCCGAACACTGAAGCTTTCTTT.

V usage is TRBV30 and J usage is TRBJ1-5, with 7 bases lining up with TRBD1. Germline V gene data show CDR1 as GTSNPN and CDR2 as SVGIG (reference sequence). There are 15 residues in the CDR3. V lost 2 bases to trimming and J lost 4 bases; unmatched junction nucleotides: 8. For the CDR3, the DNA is TGTGCCTGGAGTCACCCCGGGACAGTGAATCAGCCCCAGCATTTT. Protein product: CAWSHPGTVNQPQHF.

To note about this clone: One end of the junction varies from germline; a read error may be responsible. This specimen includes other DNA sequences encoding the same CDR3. Here the CDR3 DNA reads TGTGCCTGGAGTGTAGGGGGCTACCCTCGGGTTTACAAATTT. Translated, it gives CAWSVGGYPRVYKF. This sequence joins TRBV30 and TRBJ1-1; TRBD1 matches at 7 bases. Germline V CDR1 and CDR2: GTSNPN, SVGIG (reference sequence). The CDR3 loop spans 14 amino acids.

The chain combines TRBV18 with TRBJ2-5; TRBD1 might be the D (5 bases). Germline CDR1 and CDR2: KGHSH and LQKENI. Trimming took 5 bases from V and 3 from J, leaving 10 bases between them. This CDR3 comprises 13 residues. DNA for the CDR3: TGTGCCAGCTCATCGGCAGGGAAAGAGACCCAGTACTTC. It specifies CASSSAGKETQYF.

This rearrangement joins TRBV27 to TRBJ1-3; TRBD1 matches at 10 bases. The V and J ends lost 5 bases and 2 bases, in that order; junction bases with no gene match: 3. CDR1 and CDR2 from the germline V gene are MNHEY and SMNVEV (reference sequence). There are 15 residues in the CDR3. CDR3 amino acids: CASSDGTGAGNTIYF. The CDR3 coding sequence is TGTGCCAGCAGTGACGGGACAGGGGCTGGAAACACCATATATTTT.

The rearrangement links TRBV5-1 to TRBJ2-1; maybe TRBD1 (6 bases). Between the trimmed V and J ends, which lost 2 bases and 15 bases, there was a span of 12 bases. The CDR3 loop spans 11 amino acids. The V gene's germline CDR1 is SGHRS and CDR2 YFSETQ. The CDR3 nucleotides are TGCGCCAGCAGCTTAGACAGGTCGTTGTTCTTC. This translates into CASSLDRSLFF.

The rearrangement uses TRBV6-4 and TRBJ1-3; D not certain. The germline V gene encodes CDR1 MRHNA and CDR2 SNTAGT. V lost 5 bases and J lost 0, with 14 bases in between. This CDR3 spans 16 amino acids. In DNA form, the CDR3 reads TGTGCCAGCAGTAAGACTCCGGGTTTCTCTGGAAACACCATATATTTT. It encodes CASSKTPGFSGNTIYF.

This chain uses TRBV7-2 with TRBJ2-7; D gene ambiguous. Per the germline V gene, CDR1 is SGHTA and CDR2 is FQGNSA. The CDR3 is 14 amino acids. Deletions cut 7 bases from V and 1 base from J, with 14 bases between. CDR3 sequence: CASKSLGGSYEQYF. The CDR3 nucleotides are TGTGCCAGCAAATCCCTTGGCGGTTCCTACGAGCAGTACTTC.

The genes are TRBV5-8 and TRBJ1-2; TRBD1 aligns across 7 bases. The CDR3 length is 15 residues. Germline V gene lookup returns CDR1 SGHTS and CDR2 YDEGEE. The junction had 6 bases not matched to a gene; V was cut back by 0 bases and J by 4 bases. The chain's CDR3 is CASSLEGTDLYGYTF. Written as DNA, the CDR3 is TGTGCCAGCAGCTTGGAGGGGACAGACCTCTATGGCTACACCTTC. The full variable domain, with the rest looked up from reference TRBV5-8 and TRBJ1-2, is EAGVTQSPTHLIKTRGQQATLRCSPISGHTSVYWYQQALGLGLQFLLWYDEGEERNRGNFPPRFSGRQFPNYSSELNVNALELEDSALYLCASSLEGTDLYGYTFGSGTRLTVV.

CDR3 region: CAWSVTDSGNTIYF. Written as DNA, the CDR3 is TGTGCCTGGAGTGTAACAGACTCTGGAAACACCATATATTTT. V is TRBV30 and J is TRBJ1-3; the D is unclear. The CDR3 spans 14 residues. Per the germline V gene, CDR1 is GTSNPN and CDR2 is SVGIG (reference sequence). Trimming stripped 0 bases from V and 0 bases from J, with 6 bases between. The full variable domain, completed using reference TRBV30 and TRBJ1-3, is SQTIHQWPATLVQPVGSPLSLECTVEGTSNPNLYWYRQAAGRGLQLLFYSVGIGQISSEVPQNLSASRPQDRQFILSSKKLLLSDSGFYLCAWSVTDSGNTIYFGEGSWLTVV.

The CDR3 bases are TGTGCCAGCTCTCCTACGGAGGGGCGCGGAGCTTTCTTT. As protein: CASSPTEGRGAFF. The chain combines TRBV2 with TRBJ1-1; maybe TRBD1 (5 bases). Germline V CDR1 and CDR2: SNHLY, FYNNEI. The CDR3 extends over 13 amino acids. V lost 8 bases, J lost 10 bases, and 20 bases lay in between.

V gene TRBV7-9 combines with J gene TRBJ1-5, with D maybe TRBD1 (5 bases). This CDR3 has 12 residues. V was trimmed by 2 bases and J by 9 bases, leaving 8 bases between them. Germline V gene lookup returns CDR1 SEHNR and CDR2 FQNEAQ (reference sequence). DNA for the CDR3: TGTGCCAGCAGCTTACCAGGGTGGCCCCAGCATTTT. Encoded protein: CASSLPGWPQHF.

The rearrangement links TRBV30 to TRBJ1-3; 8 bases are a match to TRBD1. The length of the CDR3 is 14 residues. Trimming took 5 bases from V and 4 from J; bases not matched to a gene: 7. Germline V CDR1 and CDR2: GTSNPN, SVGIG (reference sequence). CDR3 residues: CAWQGATRGNTIYF. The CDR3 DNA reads TGTGCCTGGCAGGGGGCCACAAGGGGAAACACCATATATTTT. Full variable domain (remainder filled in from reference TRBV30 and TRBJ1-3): SQTIHQWPATLVQPVGSPLSLECTVEGTSNPNLYWYRQAAGRGLQLLFYSVGIGQISSEVPQNLSASRPQDRQFILSSKKLLLSDSGFYLCAWQGATRGNTIYFGEGSWLTVV.

In DNA form, the CDR3 reads TGCAGCGCCTCCCCACCGGGACAGGGAGTCTCCTACGAGCAGTACTTC. This sequence encodes CSASPPGQGVSYEQYF. The V and J genes are TRBV29-1 and TRBJ2-7; 9 nucleotides align to TRBD1. J gave up 0 bases and V 7 bases, and 13 bases lay outside the gene matches. Germline V gene sequence: CDR1 SQVTM, CDR2 ANQGSEA. The CDR3 covers 16 residues.

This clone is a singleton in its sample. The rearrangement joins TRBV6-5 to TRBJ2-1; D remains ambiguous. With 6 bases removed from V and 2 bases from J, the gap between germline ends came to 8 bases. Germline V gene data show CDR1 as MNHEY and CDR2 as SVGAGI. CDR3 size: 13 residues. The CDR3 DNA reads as TGTGCCAGCAGACCACGGGCCTACAATGAGCAGTTCTTC. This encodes CASRPRAYNEQFF.

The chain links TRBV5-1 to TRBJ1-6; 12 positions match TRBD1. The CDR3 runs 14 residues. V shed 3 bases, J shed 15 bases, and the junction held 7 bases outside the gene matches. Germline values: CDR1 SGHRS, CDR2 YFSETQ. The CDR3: CASSSGTGGEDLHF. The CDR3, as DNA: TGCGCCAGCAGCTCCGGGACAGGGGGCGAAGACCTCCACTTT.

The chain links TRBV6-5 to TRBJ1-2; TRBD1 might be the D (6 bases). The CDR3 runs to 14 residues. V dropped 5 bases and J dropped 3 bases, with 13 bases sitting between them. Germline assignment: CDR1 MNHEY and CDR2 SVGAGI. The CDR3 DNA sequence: TGTGCCAGCAGTACAGGGAGTGAATACTATGGCTACACCTTC. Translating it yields CASSTGSEYYGYTF.

CDR3 sequence (DNA): TGTGCCAGCAGCCAAGGACAAACTGAAGCTTTCTTT. Translated, it gives CASSQGQTEAFF. The V gene is TRBV4-2, the J gene TRBJ1-1; D gene ambiguous. This CDR3 comprises 12 residues. In germline, CDR1 is LGHNA, CDR2 YNFKEQ. Trimming removed 1 base from V and 5 bases from J, with 5 bases in between.

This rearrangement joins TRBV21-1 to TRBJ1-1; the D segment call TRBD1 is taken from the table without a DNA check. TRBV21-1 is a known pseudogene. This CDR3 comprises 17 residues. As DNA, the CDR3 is TGTGCCAGCAGCCTGGGAGGCCAGGACAGGGAGGGAACTGAAGCTTTCTTT. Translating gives CASSLGGQDREGTEAFF.

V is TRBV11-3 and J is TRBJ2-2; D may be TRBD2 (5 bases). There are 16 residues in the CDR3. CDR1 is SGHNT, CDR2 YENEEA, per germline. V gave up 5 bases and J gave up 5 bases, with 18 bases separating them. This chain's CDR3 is CASSEYEQEATGELFF. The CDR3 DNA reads TGTGCCAGCAGCGAGTACGAGCAGGAGGCAACCGGGGAGCTGTTTTTT.

CDR3 amino acids: CASSRDRGETQYF. The CDR3 DNA is TGTGCCAGCAGCCGGGACAGGGGGGAGACCCAGTACTTC. The chain carries TRBV16 and TRBJ2-5, with TRBD1 matching over 11 bases. Losses at the gene ends were 4 bases for V and 5 bases for J; bases not matched to a gene: 0. This CDR3 spans 13 amino acids. Germline loops: CDR1 KGHSY, CDR2 FQNENV.

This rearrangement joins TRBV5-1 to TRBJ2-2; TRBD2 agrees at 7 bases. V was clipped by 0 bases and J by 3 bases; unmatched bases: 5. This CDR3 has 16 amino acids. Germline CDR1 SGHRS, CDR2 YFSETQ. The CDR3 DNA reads TGCGCCAGCAGCTTGGGACTAGCTCCTCACACCGGGGAGCTGTTTTTT. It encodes CASSLGLAPHTGELFF.

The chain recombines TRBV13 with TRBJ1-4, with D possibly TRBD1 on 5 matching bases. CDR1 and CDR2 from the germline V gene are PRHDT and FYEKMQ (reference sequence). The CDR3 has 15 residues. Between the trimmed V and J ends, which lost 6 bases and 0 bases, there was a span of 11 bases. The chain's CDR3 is CASRDTGATNEKLFF. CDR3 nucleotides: TGTGCCAGCAGAGACACAGGTGCAACTAATGAAAAACTGTTTTTT.

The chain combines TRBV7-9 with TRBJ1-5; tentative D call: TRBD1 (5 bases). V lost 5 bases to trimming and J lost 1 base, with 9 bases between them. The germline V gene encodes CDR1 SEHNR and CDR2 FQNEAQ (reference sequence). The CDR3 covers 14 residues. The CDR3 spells CASSPDRSNQPQHF. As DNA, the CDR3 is TGTGCCAGCAGCCCCGACAGAAGCAATCAGCCCCAGCATTTT. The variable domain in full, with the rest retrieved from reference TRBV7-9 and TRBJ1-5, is DTGVSQNPRHKITKRGQNVTFRCDPISEHNRLYWYRQTLGQGPEFLTYFQNEAQLEKSRLLSDRFSAERPKGSFSTLEIQRTEQGDSAMYLCASSPDRSNQPQHFGDGTRLSIL.